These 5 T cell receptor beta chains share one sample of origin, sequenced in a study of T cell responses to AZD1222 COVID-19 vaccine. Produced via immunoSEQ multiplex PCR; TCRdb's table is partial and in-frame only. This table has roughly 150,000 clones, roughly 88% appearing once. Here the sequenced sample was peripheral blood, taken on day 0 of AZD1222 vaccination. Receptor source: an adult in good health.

In DNA form, the CDR3 reads TGCGCCAGCAGCCAGGGTTCTGGGACGGATAGCAATCAGCCCCAGCATTTT. Translation: CASSQGSGTDSNQPQHF. This chain joins TRBV4-1 and TRBJ1-5; possibly TRBD1 for D (5 bases). Germline V lookup: CDR1 MGHRA, CDR2 YSYEKL. The CDR3 spans 17 residues. V was cut by 3 bases and J by 0 bases, with 15 bases left in between.

The CDR3 region is CASTPGQGPGNYGYTF. For the CDR3, the DNA is TGCGCCAGCACCCCGGGACAGGGCCCGGGGAACTATGGCTACACCTTC. The gene calls are TRBV4-1 and TRBJ1-2, with 9 bases aligning to TRBD1. This CDR3 has 16 amino acids. The junction had 11 bases not matched to a gene; V was cut back by 7 bases and J by 2 bases. Germline assignment: CDR1 MGHRA and CDR2 YSYEKL.

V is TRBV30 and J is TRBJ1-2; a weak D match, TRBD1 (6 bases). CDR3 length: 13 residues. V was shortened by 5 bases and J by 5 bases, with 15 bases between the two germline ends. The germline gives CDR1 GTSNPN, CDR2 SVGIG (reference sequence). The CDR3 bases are TGTGCCTGGGACAGCAGGGGAGGGTATGGCTACACCTTC. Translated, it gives CAWDSRGGYGYTF. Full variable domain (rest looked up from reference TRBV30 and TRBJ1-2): SQTIHQWPATLVQPVGSPLSLECTVEGTSNPNLYWYRQAAGRGLQLLFYSVGIGQISSEVPQNLSASRPQDRQFILSSKKLLLSDSGFYLCAWDSRGGYGYTFGSGTRLTVV.

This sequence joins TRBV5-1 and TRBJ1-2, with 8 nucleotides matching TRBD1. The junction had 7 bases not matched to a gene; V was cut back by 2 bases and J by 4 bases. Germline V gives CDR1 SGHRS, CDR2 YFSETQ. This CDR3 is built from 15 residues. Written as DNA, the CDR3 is TGCGCCAGCAGCTTTATACAGGGGGGTGGCTATGGCTACACCTTC. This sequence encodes CASSFIQGGGYGYTF.

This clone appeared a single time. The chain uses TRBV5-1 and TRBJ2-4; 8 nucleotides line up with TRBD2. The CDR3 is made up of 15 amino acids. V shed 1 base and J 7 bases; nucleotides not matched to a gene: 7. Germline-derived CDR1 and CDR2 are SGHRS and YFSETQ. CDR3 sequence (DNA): TGCGCCAGCAGCTTGAGGCCGGGGGGGCCTAACATTCAGTACTTC. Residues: CASSLRPGGPNIQYF.